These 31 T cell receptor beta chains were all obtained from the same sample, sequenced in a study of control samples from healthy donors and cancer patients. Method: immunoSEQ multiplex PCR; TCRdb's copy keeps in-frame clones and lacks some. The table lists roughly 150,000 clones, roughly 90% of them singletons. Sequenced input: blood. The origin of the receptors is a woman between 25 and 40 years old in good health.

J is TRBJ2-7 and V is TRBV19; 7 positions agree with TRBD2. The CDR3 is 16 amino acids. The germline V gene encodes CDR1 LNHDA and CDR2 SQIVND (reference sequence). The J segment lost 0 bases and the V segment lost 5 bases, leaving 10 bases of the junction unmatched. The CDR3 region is CASSPSSGFSSYEQYF. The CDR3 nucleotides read TGTGCCAGTAGTCCTTCTAGCGGATTTAGCTCCTACGAGCAGTACTTC.

DNA for the CDR3: TGTGCCAGCAGCTTAGGGGGAACGGTTGGGGAGCCCCAGCATTTT. This gives the protein CASSLGGTVGEPQHF. The V and J genes are TRBV7-2 and TRBJ1-5, with D hard to call. CDR3 size: 15 residues. Germline loops: CDR1 SGHTA, CDR2 FQGNSA. With 1 base removed from V and 8 bases from J, the gap between germline ends came to 15 bases.

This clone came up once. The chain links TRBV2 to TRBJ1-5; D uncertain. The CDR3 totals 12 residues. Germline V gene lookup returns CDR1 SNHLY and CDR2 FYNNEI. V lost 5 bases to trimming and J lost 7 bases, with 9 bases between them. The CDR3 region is CASSIRGQPQHF. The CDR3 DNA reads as TGTGCCAGCAGTATTAGAGGACAGCCCCAGCATTTT.

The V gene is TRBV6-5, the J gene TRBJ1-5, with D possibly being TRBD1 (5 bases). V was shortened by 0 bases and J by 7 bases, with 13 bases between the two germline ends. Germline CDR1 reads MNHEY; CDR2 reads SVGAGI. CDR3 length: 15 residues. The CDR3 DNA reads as TGTGCCAGCAGTTACTCATGGGGGGGGGAACAGCCCCAGCATTTT. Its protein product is CASSYSWGGEQPQHF.

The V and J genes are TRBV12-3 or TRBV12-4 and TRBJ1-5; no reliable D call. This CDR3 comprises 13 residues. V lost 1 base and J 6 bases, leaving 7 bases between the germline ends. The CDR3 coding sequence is TGTGCCAGCAGTTTAGACCCGGGTCAGCCCCAGCATTTT. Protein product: CASSLDPGQPQHF.

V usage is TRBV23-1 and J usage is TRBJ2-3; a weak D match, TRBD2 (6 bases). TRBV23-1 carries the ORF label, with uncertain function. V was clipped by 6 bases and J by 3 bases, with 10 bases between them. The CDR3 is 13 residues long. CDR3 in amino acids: CASRAGYTDTQYF. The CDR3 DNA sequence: TGCGCCAGCAGAGCGGGCTATACAGATACGCAGTATTTT.

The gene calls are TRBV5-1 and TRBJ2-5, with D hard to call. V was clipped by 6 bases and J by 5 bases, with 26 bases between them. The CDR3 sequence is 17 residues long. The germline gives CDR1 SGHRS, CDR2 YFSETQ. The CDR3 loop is CASTRASEAGFGETQYF. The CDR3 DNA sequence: TGCGCCAGCACACGGGCGAGCGAGGCCGGGTTCGGGGAGACCCAGTACTTC.

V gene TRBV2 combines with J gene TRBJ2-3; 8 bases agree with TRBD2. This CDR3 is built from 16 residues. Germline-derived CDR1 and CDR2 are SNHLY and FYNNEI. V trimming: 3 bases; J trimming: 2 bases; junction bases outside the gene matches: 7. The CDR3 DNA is TGTGCCAGCAGTGATCAGGGACTAGGCCTCACAGATACGCAGTATTTT. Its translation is CASSDQGLGLTDTQYF. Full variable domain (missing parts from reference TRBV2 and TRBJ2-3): EPEVTQTPSHQVTQMGQEVILRCVPISNHLYFYWYRQILGQKVEFLVSFYNNEISEKSEIFDDQFSVERPDGSNFTLKIRSTKLEDSAMYFCASSDQGLGLTDTQYFGPGTRLTVL.

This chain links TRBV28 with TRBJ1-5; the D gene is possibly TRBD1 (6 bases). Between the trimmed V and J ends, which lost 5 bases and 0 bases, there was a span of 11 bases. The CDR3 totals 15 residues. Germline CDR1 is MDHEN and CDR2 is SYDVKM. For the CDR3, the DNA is TGTGCCAGCAGTCTGACAGGAGCTAGCAATCAGCCCCAGCATTTT. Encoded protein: CASSLTGASNQPQHF.

The CDR3 DNA reads as TGTGCCAGCAGTTACTCGGCGCAGGGTAACCAGCCCCAGCATTTT. Protein product: CASSYSAQGNQPQHF. The rearrangement joins TRBV6-6 to TRBJ1-5, with D possibly TRBD1 on 5 matching bases. This CDR3 is 15 amino acids long. V was pared by 0 bases and J by 7 bases, with 13 bases between. Germline CDR1 is MNHNY and CDR2 is SVGAGI (reference sequence).

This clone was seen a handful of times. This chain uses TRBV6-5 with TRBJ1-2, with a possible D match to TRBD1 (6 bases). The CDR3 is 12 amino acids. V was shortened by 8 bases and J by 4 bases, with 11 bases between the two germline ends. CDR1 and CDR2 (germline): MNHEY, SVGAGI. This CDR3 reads CASGGGPYGYTF. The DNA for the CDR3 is TGTGCCAGCGGGGGGGGGCCCTATGGCTACACCTTC.

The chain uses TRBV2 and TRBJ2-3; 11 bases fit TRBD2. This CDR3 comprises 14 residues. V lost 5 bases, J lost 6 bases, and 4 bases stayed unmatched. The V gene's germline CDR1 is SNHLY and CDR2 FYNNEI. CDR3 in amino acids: CASSLAGGLDTQYF. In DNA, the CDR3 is TGTGCCAGCAGTCTAGCGGGAGGCTTGGATACGCAGTATTTT.

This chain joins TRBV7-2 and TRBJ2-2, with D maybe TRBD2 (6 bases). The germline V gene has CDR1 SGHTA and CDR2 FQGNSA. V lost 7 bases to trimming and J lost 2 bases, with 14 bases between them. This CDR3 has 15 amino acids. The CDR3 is CASTNPGTNTGELFF. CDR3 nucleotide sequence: TGTGCCAGCACCAACCCAGGGACTAACACCGGGGAGCTGTTTTTT.

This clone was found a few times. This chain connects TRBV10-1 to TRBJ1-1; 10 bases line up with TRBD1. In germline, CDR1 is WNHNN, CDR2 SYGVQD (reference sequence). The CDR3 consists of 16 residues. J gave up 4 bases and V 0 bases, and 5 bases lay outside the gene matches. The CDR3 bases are TGCGCCAGCAGTGAGTCTGACAGGGGGCGTGCCACTGAAGCTTTCTTT. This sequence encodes CASSESDRGRATEAFF.

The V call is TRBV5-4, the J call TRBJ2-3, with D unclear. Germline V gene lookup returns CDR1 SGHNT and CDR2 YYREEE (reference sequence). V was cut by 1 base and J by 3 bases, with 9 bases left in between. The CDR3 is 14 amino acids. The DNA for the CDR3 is TGTGCCAGCAGCTTGCCGGGTCTTACAGATACGCAGTATTTT. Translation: CASSLPGLTDTQYF.

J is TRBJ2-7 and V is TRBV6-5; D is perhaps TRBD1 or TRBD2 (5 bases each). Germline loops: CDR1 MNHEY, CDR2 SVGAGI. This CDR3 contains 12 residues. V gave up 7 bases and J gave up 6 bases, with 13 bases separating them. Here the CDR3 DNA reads TGTGCCAGCATTGGGACGGTTTCCGAGCAGTACTTC. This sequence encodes CASIGTVSEQYF.

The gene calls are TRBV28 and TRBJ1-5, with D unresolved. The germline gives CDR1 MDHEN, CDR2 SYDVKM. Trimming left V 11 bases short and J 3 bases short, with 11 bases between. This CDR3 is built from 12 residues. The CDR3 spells CAESSYNQPQHF. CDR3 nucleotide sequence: TGTGCCGAAAGCAGTTACAATCAGCCCCAGCATTTT.

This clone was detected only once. CDR3 protein: CASSRQDTDTQYF. Written as DNA, the CDR3 is TGTGCCAGCAGTCGACAGGACACAGATACGCAGTATTTT. This sequence joins TRBV12-3 or TRBV12-4 and TRBJ2-3; D possibly corresponds to TRBD1 (6 bases). V gave up 5 bases and J gave up 2 bases, with 8 bases separating them. The CDR3 is made up of 13 amino acids.

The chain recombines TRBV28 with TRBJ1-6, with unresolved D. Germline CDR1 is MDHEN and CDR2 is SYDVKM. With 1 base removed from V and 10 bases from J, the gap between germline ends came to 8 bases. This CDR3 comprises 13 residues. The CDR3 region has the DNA TGTGCCAGCAGTTTATCCAGAAACTCACCCCTCCACTTT. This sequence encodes CASSLSRNSPLHF. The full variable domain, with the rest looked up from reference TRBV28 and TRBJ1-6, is DVKVTQSSRYLVKRTGEKVFLECVQDMDHENMFWYRQDPGLGLRLIYFSYDVKMKEKGDIPEGYSVSREKKERFSLILESASTNQTSMYLCASSLSRNSPLHFGNGTRLTVT.

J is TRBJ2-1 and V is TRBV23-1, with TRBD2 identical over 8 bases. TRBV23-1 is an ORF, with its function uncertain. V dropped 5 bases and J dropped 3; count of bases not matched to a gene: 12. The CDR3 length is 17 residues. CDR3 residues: CASSSPLSGSNYNEQFF. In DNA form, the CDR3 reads TGCGCCAGCAGTTCTCCACTGAGCGGGAGTAACTACAATGAGCAGTTCTTC.

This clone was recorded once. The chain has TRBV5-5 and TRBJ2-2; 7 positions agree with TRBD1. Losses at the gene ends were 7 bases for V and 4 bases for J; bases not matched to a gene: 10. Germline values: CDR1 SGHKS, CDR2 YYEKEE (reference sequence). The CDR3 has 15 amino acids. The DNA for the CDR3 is TGTGCCAGCGATGCTACCGGGACAGCCACCGGGGAGCTGTTTTTT. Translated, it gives CASDATGTATGELFF. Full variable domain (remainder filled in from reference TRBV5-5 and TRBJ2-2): DAGVTQSPTHLIKTRGQQVTLRCSPISGHKSVSWYQQVLGQGPQFIFQYYEKEERGRGNFPDRFSARQFPNYSSELNVNALLLGDSALYLCASDATGTATGELFFGEGSRLTVL.

This CDR3 reads CASSLQGSWEQFF. DNA for the CDR3: TGTGCCAGTAGTCTACAGGGGTCTTGGGAGCAGTTCTTC. J is TRBJ2-1 and V is TRBV19, with 7 bases matching TRBD1. The CDR3 has 13 residues. Germline loops: CDR1 LNHDA, CDR2 SQIVND (reference sequence). Trimming took 5 bases from V and 10 from J; bases not matched to a gene: 8.

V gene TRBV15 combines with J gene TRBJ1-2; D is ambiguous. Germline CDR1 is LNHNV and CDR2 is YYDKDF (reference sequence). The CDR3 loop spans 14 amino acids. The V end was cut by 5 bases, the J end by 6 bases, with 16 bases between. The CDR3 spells CATSGEGPVDGYTF. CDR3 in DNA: TGTGCCACCAGCGGGGAGGGCCCGGTGGATGGCTACACCTTC.

This CDR3 is CSVDGIDGQVNYGYTF. The CDR3 bases are TGCAGCGTTGATGGAATTGACGGACAGGTTAACTATGGCTACACCTTC. The V gene is TRBV29-1, the J gene TRBJ1-2; 7 nucleotides align to TRBD1. The CDR3 length is 16 residues. Germline CDR1 SQVTM, CDR2 ANQGSEA. J gave up 1 base and V 3 bases, and 11 bases lay outside the gene matches.

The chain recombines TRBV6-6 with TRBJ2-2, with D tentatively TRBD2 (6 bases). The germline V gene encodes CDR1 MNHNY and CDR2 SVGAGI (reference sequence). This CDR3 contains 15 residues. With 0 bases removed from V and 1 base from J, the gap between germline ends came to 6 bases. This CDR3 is CASSYSRGNTGELFF. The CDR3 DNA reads TGTGCCAGCAGTTACTCGCGGGGGAACACCGGGGAGCTGTTTTTT.

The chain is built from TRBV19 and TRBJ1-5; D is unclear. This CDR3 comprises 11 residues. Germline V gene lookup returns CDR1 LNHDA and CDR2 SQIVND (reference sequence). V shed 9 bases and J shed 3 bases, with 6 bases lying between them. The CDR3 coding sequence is TGTGCCAGAAAGGACAATCAGCCCCAGCATTTT. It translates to CARKDNQPQHF. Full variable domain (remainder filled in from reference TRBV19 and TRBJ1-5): DGGITQSPKYLFRKEGQNVTLSCEQNLNHDAMYWYRQDPGQGLRLIYYSQIVNDFQKGDIAEGYSVSREKKESFPLTVTSAQKNPTAFYLCARKDNQPQHFGDGTRLSIL.

Here the CDR3 DNA reads TGTGCCAGCATTAGCCCCGGGGAGCTGTTTTTT. It specifies CASISPGELFF. The V and J genes are TRBV6-4 and TRBJ2-2; unclear D gene. Germline V lookup: CDR1 MRHNA, CDR2 SNTAGT. This CDR3 region has 11 residues. V was trimmed by 7 bases and J by 6 bases, leaving 6 bases between them.

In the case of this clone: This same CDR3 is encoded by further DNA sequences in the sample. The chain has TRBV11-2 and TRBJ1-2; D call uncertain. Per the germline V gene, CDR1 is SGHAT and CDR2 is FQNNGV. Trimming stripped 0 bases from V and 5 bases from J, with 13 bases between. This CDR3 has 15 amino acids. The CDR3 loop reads CASSLEGPSGYGYTF. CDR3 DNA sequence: TGTGCCAGCAGCTTAGAGGGTCCCTCCGGTTATGGCTACACCTTC.

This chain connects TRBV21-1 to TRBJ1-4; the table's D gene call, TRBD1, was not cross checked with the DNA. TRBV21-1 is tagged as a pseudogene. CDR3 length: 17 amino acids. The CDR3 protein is CASSKLPFGRTNEKLFF. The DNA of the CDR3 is TGTGCCAGCAGCAAGTTGCCGTTTGGCAGAACTAATGAAAAACTGTTTTTT.

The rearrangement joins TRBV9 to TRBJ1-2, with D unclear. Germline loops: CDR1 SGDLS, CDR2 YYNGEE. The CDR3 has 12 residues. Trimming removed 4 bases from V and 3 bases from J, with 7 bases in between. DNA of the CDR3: TGTGCCAGCAGCTACCGGGACTATGGCTACACCTTC. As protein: CASSYRDYGYTF.

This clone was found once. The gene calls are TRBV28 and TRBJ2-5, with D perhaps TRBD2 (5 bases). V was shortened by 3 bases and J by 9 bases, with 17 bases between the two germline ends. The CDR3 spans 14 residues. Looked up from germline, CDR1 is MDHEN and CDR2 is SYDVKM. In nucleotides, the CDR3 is TGTGCCAGCAGTTTGCGAGAACTAACCGGGGCCCAGTACTTC. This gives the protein CASSLRELTGAQYF.